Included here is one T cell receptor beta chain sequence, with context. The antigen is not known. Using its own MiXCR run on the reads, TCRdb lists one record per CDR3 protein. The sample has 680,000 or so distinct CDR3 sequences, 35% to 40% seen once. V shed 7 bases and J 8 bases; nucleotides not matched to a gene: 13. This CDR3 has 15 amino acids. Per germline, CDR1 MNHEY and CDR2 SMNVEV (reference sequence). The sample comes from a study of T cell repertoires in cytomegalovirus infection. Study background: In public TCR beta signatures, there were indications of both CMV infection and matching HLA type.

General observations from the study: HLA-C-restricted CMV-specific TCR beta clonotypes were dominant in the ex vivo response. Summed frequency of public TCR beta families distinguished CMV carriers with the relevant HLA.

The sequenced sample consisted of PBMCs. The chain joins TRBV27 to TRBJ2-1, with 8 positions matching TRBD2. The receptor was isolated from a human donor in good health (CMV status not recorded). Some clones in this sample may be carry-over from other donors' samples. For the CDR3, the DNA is TGTGCCAGCAAGCTGGGGAGCGGGAGAATCTATGAGCAGTTCTTC. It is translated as CASKLGSGRIYEQFF.